In its sample, the clone carrying this T cell receptor beta chain was seen many times. No antigen is known for it. The CDR3 sequence is 17 residues long. Germline V gene data show CDR1 as DFQATT and CDR2 as SNEGSKA (reference sequence). The V and J ends lost 4 bases and 0 bases respectively, with 19 bases between them. The data originate from a study of CD8 T cells in ankylosing spondylitis. Quantitative barcoded 5'-RACE was used to prepare TCR beta libraries. TCRdb analysed the 5' RACE reads with MiXCR anew, one entry per CDR3 protein. Among over 200,000 distinct CDR3 sequences, about 10% were seen once, and the ten largest hold 21%. Whole-study results and caveats: Characteristic, it appeared, of ankylosing spondylitis blood was a TCR beta motif of about eight highly homologous variants. Those disease-linked clones were CD8+; they were also relatively rare in peripheral blood. Prior work had noted some motif variants in reactive arthritis blood and synovial fluid.

The sequenced material came from blood, either unsorted or a sorted T cell fraction (not recorded which). The sequence came from a male donor with ankylosing spondylitis or in good health (not recorded which). The genes are TRBV20-1 and TRBJ1-5; D possibly corresponds to TRBD1 (5 bases). The DNA of the CDR3 is TGCAGTGCTATTTCCGGGACGTCGGCGTTTAGCAATCAGCCCCAGCATTTT. Residues: CSAISGTSAFSNQPQHF.